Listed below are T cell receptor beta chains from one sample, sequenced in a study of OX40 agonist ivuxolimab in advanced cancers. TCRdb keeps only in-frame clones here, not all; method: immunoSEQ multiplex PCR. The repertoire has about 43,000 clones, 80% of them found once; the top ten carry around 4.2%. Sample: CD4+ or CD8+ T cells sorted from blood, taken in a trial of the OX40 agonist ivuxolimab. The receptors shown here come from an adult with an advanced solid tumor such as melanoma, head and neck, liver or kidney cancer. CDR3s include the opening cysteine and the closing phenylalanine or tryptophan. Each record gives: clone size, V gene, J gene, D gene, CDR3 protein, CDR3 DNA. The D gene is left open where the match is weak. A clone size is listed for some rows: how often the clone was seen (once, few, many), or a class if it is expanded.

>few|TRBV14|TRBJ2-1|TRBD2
CASSPRRETSGGGEQFF
TGTGCCAGCAGCCCCCGCAGGGAGACTAGCGGGGGGGGTGAGCAGTTCTTC
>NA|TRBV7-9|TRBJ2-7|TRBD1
CASSLWTGEEQYF
TGTGCCAGCAGCCTATGGACAGGGGAAGAGCAGTACTTC
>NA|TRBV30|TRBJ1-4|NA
CAWRATGRTTNEKLFF
TGTGCCTGGAGGGCCACAGGACGAACAACTAATGAAAAACTGTTTTTT
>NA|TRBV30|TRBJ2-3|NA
CAWSVTGTDTQYF
TGTGCCTGGAGTGTGACGGGGACAGATACGCAGTATTTT
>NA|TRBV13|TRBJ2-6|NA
CASSGDPGANVLTF
TGTGCCAGCAGCGGGGACCCTGGGGCCAACGTCCTGACTTTC
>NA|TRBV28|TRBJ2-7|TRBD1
CASGLPGTGDEQYF
TGTGCCAGCGGTCTCCCCGGGACAGGGGACGAGCAGTACTTC
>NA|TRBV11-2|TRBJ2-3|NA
CASSLAWPIDTQYF
TGTGCCAGCAGCTTAGCGTGGCCAATAGATACGCAGTATTTT
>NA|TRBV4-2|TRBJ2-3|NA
CASSQDPSGRNTDTQYF
TGTGCCAGCAGCCAAGATCCCTCCGGGAGAAACACAGATACGCAGTATTTT
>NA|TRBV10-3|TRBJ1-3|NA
CAISSQGFGNTIYF
TGTGCCATCAGCTCACAGGGCTTTGGAAACACCATATATTTT
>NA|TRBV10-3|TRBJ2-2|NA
CAISRRGTNTGELFF
TGTGCCATCAGTCGCAGGGGTACGAACACCGGGGAGCTGTTTTTT
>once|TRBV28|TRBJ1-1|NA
CASSLKDRRGGRRNTEAFF
TGTGCCAGCAGTTTAAAGGACCGCAGGGGAGGTAGGCGGAACACTGAAGCTTTCTTT
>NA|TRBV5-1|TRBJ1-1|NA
CASSPGQEAFF
TGCGCCAGCAGCCCTGGACAAGAAGCTTTCTTT
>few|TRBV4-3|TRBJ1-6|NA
CASSQDQGWGSPLHF
TGCGCCAGCAGCCAAGATCAGGGTTGGGGTTCACCCCTCCACTTT
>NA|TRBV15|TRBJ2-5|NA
CATSSRDRGETQYF
TGTGCCACCAGCAGCCGGGACCGGGGGGAGACCCAGTACTTC
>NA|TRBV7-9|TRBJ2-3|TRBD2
CASSPAGGSTDTQYF
TGTGCCAGCAGCCCAGCGGGAGGTTCCACAGATACGCAGTATTTT
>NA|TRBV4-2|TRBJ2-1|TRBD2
CASSQAGREDEQFF
TGTGCCAGCAGCCAAGCCGGGAGGGAAGATGAGCAGTTCTTC
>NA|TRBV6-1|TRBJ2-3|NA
CASTLTSGTDTQYF
TGTGCCAGCACCCTTACCTCAGGGACAGATACGCAGTATTTT
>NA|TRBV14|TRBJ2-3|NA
CASSQGVRSDTQYF
TGTGCCAGCAGCCAGGGGGTCCGGTCAGATACGCAGTATTTT
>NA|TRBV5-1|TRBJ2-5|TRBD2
CASNARGGTTLETQYF
TGCGCCTCAAACGCCCGGGGGGGTACAACTTTGGAGACCCAGTACTTC
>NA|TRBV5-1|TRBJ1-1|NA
CASSLLQGTEAFF
TGCGCCAGCAGCCTCCTACAGGGCACTGAAGCTTTCTTT
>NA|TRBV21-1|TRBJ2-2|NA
CASSRSFRGGLFF
TGTGCCAGCAGCAGAAGTTTTCGGGGGGGGCTGTTTTTT
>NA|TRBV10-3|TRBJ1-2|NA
CAISKDGVSYGYTF
TGTGCCATCAGCAAGGACGGAGTGTCGTATGGCTACACCTTC